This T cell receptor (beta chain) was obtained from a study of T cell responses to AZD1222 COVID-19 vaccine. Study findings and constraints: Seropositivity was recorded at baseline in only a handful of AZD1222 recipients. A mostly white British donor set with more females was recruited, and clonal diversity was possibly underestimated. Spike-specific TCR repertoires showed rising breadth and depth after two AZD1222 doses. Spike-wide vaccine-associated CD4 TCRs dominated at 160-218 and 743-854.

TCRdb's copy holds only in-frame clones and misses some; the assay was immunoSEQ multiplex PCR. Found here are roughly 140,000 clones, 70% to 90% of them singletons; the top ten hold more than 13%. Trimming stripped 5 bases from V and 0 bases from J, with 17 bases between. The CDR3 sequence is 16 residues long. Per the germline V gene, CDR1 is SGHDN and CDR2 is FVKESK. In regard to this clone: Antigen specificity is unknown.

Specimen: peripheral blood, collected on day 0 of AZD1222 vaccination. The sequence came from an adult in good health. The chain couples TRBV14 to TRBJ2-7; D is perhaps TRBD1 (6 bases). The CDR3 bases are TGTGCCAGCAGCGCCCTTGGGGGCCCTGCCTCCTACGAGCAGTACTTC. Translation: CASSALGGPASYEQYF.